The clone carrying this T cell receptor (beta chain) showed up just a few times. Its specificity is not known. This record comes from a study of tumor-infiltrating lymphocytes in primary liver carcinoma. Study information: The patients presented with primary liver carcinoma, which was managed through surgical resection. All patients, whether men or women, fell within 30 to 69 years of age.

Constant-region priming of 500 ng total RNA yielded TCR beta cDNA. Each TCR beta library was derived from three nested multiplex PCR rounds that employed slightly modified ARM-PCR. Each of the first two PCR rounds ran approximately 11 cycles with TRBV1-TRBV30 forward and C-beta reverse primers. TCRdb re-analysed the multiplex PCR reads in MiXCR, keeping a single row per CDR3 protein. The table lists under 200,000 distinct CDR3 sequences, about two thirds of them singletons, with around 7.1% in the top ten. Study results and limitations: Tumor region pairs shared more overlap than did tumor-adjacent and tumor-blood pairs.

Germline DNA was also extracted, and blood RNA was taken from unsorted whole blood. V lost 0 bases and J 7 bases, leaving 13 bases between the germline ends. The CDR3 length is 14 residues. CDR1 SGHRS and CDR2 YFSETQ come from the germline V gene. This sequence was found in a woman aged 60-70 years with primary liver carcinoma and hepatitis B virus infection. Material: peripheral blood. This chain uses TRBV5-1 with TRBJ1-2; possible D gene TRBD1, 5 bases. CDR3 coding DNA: TGCGCCAGCAGCTTGGGGGACCCAGGCGGTGGCTACACCTTC. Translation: CASSLGDPGGGYTF.